This record concerns one TCR beta chain sequence. The data are from a study of T cells in tuberculosis. Measured with immunoSEQ multiplex PCR; TCRdb has only the in-frame clones, and not every one. The sample records approximately 31,000 clones, 86% being singletons. Indicated time point: new active TB diagnosis, blood taken before or within 7 days of starting treatment. Sequenced here: PBMCs, sampled at tuberculosis diagnosis. The receptor was isolated from an adult with tuberculosis.

CDR3 region: CASAELGTAIGNTIYF. The CDR3 DNA follows: TGTGCCAGCGCTGAGCTCGGGACAGCGATTGGAAACACCATATATTTT. The chain uses TRBV27 and TRBJ1-3, with 7 bases aligning to TRBD1. V dropped 8 bases and J dropped 3; count of bases not matched to a gene: 13. Germline loops: CDR1 MNHEY, CDR2 SMNVEV (reference sequence). There are 16 residues in the CDR3.